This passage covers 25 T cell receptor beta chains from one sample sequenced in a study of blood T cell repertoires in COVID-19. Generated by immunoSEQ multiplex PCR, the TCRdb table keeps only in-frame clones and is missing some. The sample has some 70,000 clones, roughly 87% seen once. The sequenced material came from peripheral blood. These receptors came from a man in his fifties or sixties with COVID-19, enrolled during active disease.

The CDR3 loop is CASSPQTNTEAFF. In nucleotides, the CDR3 is TGTGCCAGCAGCCCACAGACGAACACTGAAGCTTTCTTT. The V call is TRBV7-3, the J call TRBJ1-1, with D unclear. Trimming cost V 5 bases and J 1 base, with 8 bases left between them. Germline V lookup: CDR1 SGHTA, CDR2 FQGTGA. This CDR3 is 13 amino acids long.

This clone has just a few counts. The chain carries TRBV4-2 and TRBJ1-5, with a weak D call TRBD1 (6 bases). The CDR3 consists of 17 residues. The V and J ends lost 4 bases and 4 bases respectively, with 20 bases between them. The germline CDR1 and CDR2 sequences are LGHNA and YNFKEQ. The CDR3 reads CASSPTPGRGRNQPQHF. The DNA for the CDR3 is TGTGCCAGCAGCCCAACCCCCGGGCGGGGGCGAAATCAGCCCCAGCATTTT.

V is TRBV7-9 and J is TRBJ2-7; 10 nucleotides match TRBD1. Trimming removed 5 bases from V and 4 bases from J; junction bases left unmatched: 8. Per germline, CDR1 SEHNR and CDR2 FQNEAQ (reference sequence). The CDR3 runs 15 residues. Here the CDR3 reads CASSAEDRGSYEQYF. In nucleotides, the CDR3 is TGTGCCAGCAGCGCCGAGGACAGGGGGTCTTACGAGCAGTACTTC.

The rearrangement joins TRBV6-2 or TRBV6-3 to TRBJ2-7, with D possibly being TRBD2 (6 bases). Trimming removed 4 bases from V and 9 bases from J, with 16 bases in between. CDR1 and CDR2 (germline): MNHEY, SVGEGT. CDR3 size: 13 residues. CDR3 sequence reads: CASSLAVGRVQYF. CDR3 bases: TGTGCCAGCAGTTTAGCGGTCGGAAGGGTGCAGTACTTC.

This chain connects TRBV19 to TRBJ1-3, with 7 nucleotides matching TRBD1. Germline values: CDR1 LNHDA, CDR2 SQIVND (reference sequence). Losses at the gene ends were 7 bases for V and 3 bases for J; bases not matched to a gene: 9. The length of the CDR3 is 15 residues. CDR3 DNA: TGTGCCAGTACCACGACAGGGTTTGGTGGAAACACCATATATTTT. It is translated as CASTTTGFGGNTIYF. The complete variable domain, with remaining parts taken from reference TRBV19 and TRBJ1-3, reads DGGITQSPKYLFRKEGQNVTLSCEQNLNHDAMYWYRQDPGQGLRLIYYSQIVNDFQKGDIAEGYSVSREKKESFPLTVTSAQKNPTAFYLCASTTTGFGGNTIYFGEGSWLTVV.

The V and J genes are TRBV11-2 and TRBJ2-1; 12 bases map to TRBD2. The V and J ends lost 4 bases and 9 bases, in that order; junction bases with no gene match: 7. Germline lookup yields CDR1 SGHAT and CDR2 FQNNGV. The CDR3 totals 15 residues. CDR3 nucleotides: TGTGCCAGCAGCTCCCGACTAGCGGGAGTGGGTGAGCAGTTCTTC. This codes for CASSSRLAGVGEQFF.

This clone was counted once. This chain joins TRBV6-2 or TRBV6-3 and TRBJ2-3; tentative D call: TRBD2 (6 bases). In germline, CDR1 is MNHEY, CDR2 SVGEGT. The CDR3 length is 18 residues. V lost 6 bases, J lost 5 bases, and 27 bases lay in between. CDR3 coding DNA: TGTGCCAGCAGCATACCAACGAGCGGGCAGTCACAGAGAGATACGCAGTATTTT. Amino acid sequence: CASSIPTSGQSQRDTQYF.

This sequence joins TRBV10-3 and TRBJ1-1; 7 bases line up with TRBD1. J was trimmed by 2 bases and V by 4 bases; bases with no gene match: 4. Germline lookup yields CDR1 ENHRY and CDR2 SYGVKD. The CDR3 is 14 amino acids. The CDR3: CAISADRDNTEAFF. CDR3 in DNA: TGTGCCATCAGTGCCGACAGGGACAACACTGAAGCTTTCTTT.

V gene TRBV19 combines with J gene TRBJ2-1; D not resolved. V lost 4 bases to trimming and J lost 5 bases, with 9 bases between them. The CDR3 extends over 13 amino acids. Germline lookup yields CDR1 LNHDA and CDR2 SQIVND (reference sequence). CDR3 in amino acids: CASSSGINNEQFF. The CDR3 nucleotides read TGTGCCAGTAGTAGCGGTATTAACAATGAGCAGTTCTTC.

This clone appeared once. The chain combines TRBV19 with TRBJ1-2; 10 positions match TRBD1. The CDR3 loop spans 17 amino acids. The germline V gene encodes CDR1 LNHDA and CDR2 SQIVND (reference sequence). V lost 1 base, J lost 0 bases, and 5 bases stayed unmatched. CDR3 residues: CASSIGTGGPANYGYTF. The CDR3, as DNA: TGTGCCAGTAGTATAGGGACAGGGGGTCCGGCTAACTATGGCTACACCTTC.

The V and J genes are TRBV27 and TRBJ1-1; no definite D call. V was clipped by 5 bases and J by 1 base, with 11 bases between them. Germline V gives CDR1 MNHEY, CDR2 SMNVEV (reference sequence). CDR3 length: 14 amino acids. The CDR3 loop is CASSPGSTNTEAFF. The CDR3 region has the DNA TGTGCCAGCAGTCCCGGGTCCACGAACACTGAAGCTTTCTTT.

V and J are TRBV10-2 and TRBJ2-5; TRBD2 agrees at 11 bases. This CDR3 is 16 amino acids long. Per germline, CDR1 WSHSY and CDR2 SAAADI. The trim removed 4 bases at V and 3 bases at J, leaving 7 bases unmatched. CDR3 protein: CASSGGSGRDKETQYF. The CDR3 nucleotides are TGCGCCAGCAGTGGTGGTAGCGGGAGGGATAAAGAGACCCAGTACTTC.

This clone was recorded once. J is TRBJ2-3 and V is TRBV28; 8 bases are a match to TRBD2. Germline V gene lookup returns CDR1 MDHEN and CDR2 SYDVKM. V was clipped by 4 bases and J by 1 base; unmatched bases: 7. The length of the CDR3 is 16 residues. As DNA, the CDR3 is TGTGCCAGCAGTTCCCCTGGAGCGGGGGGCACAGATACGCAGTATTTT. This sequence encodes CASSSPGAGGTDTQYF.

The CDR3 region is CSVDGASNGQGAYEQFF. The DNA for the CDR3 is TGCAGCGTTGACGGTGCGTCGAACGGACAGGGGGCCTATGAGCAGTTCTTC. V gene TRBV29-1 combines with J gene TRBJ2-1; 11 bases map to TRBD1. Germline CDR1 reads SQVTM; CDR2 reads ANQGSEA. This CDR3 has 17 residues. Germline trimming cut 3 bases from V and 8 bases from J; bases unmatched to any gene: 15.

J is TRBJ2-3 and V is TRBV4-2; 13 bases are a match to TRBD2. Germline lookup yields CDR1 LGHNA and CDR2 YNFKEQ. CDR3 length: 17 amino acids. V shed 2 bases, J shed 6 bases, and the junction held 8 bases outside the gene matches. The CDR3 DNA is TGTGCCAGCAGCCAACTCTTAGGACTAGCGGGAGTCGATACGCAGTATTTT. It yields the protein CASSQLLGLAGVDTQYF.

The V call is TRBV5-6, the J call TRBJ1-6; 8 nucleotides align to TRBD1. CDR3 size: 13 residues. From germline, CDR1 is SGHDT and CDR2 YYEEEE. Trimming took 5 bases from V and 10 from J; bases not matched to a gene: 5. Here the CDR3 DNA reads TGTGCCAGCAGGACAGGGGTGCGCTCACCCCTCCACTTT. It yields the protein CASRTGVRSPLHF.

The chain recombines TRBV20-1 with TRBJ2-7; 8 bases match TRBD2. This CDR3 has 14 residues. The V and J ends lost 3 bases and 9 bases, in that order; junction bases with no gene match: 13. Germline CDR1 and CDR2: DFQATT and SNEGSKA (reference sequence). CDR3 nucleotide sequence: TGCAGTGCTAGTGACGGGACCTCCAGCGGGAGGCAGTACTTC. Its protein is CSASDGTSSGRQYF.

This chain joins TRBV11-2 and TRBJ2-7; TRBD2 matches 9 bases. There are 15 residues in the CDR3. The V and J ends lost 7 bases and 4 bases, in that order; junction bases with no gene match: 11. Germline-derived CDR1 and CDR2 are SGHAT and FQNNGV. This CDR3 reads CASTFRLAEKYEQYF. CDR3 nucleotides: TGTGCCAGCACCTTCCGACTAGCGGAGAAATACGAGCAGTACTTC.

The CDR3 nucleotides read TGTGCCAGCAGTACGACAGGGTACCGGCTAGAGGTACGAGAGACCCAGTACTTC. Its translation: CASSTTGYRLEVRETQYF. The V call is TRBV2, the J call TRBJ2-5; 7 bases match TRBD1. Trimming removed 5 bases from V and 4 bases from J; junction bases left unmatched: 19. Looked up from germline, CDR1 is SNHLY and CDR2 is FYNNEI. This CDR3 spans 18 amino acids.

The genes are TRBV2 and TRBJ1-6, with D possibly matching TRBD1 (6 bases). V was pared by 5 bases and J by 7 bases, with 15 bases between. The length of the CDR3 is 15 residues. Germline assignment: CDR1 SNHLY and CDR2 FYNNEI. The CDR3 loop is CASSSKDSPNSPLHF. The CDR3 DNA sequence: TGTGCCAGCAGTTCTAAGGACAGCCCGAATTCACCCCTCCACTTT.

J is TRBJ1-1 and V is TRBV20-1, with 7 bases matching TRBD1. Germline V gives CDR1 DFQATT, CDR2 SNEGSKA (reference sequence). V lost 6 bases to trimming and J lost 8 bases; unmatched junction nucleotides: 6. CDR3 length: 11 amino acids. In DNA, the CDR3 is TGCAGTGCACCGGACAGGAAAGAAGCTTTCTTT. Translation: CSAPDRKEAFF.

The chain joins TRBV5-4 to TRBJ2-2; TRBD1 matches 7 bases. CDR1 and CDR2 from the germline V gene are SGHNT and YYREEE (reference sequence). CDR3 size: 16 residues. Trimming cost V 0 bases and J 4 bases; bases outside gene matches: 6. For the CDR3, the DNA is TGTGCCAGCAGCTTGGGAGGGGGCGGCGGCACCGGGGAGCTGTTTTTT. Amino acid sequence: CASSLGGGGGTGELFF.

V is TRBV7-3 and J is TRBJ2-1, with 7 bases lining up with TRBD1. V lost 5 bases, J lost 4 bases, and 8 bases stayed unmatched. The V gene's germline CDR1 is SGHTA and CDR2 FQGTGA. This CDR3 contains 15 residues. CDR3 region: CASSRDGQAYNEQFF. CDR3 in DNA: TGTGCCAGCAGCAGAGACGGACAGGCGTACAATGAGCAGTTCTTC. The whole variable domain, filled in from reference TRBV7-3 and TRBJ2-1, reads GAGVSQTPSNKVTEKGKYVELRCDPISGHTALYWYRQSLGQGPEFLIYFQGTGAADDSGLPNDRFFAVRPEGSVSTLKIQRTERGDSAVYLCASSRDGQAYNEQFFGPGTRLTVL.

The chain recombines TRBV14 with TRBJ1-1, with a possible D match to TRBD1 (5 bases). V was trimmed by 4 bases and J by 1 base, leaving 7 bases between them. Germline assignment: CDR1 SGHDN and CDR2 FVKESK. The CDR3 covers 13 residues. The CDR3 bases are TGTGCCAGCAGCCTCCAGGGGAACACTGAAGCTTTCTTT. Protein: CASSLQGNTEAFF.

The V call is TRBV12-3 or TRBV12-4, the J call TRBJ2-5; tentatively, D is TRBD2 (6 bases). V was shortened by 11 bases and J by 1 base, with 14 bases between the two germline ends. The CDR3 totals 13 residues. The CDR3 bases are TGTGCCTCGAGGCGGGGTCTCCAAGAGACCCAGTACTTC. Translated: CASRRGLQETQYF.